This passage covers 2 T cell receptor beta chains from one sample sequenced in a study of T-cell reconstitution after alpha-beta-depleted transplantation in children. Researchers prepared the TCRbeta library using unique molecular identifiers, the study reports. MiXCR was run by TCRdb on the PCR reads, yielding one entry per CDR3 protein. The table includes around 600,000 distinct CDR3 sequences, 8% to 11% detected once. The specimen was PBMCs from the stem cell graft donor, collected from the stem cell graft. The receptors were gathered from a human donor who donated a stem cell graft to a child with acute myeloid leukemia.

This clonotype came up a few times. The chain employs TRBV29-1 and TRBJ2-2, with 10 nucleotides matching TRBD1. The CDR3 length is 14 residues. Germline V gives CDR1 SQVTM, CDR2 ANQGSEA. The J segment lost 6 bases and the V segment lost 4 bases, leaving 5 bases of the junction unmatched. This CDR3 reads CSVGDRGLAGELFF. The CDR3, as DNA: TGCAGCGTTGGGGACAGGGGTCTCGCCGGGGAGCTGTTTTTT.

The J gene is TRBJ2-2, the V gene TRBV20-1, with a tentative D call TRBD2 (5 bases). This CDR3 comprises 16 residues. Germline assignment: CDR1 DFQATT and CDR2 SNEGSKA (reference sequence). The CDR3 bases are TGCTGCGCTAGAGATCATAGCGCTACGAACACCGGGGAGCTGTTTTTT. It is translated as CCARDHSATNTGELFF.